These T cell receptor beta chains were read from a single sample in a study of CD8 T cells in Susac syndrome. TCRdb ran MiXCR on the immunoSEQ multiplex PCR reads and lists one entry per CDR3 protein. There are some 120,000 distinct CDR3 sequences in the sample; about 93% occur only once, and roughly 0.095% lies in the top ten. Source material: CD4+ T cells from PBMCs. Source of these receptors: a human donor in good health. CDR3s include the opening cysteine and the closing phenylalanine or tryptophan. Each record gives: V gene, J gene, clone size, D gene, CDR3 DNA, CDR3 protein. D genes are given only for firm matches. Expanded clones get a size class; other rows say once, few or many, or leave the size out.

TRBV6-6,TRBJ2-7,-,-,TGTGCCAGCAGTTCCGCCAGGGGAAGGGCCTACGAGCAGTACTTC,CASSSARGRAYEQYF
TRBV10-3,TRBJ2-7,-,-,TGTGCCATCAGTGAGTCGATACAGGGCCCCTACGAGCAGTACTTC,CAISESIQGPYEQYF
TRBV24-1,TRBJ2-6,-,-,TGTGCCACCTCTCATGGGGCCAACGTCCTGACTTTC,CATSHGANVLTF
TRBV27,TRBJ2-2,-,-,TGTGCCAGCAGTCTCCGCTACACCGGGGAGCTGTTTTTT,CASSLRYTGELFF
TRBV5-4,TRBJ2-1,-,-,TGTGCCAGCAGCTTGCAATCCGGGCCCTACAATGAGCAGTTCTTC,CASSLQSGPYNEQFF
TRBV7-2,TRBJ2-1,once,-,TGTGCCAGCAGCTTAGCCGCAGGACCCTACAATGAGCAGTTCTTC,CASSLAAGPYNEQFF
TRBV6-1,TRBJ2-2,-,-,TGTGCCAGCAGACAGGGGCCCGGGAGGGTAGCCGGGGAGCTGTTTTTT,CASRQGPGRVAGELFF
TRBV18,TRBJ2-6,-,TRBD1,TGTGCCAGCTCTCAAACCCAAGGGGGCGTTGGGCCCAACGTCCTGACTTTC,CASSQTQGGVGPNVLTF
TRBV28,TRBJ2-7,-,-,TGTGCCAGCAGTGGGGTCTCCTACGAGCAGTACTTC,CASSGVSYEQYF
TRBV13,TRBJ1-6,-,-,TGTGCCAGCAGCTTAAACAGAAATAATTCACCCCTCCACTTT,CASSLNRNNSPLHF
TRBV5-1,TRBJ1-2,-,-,TGCGCCAGCAGCTTGGTGGGGGAAGGCTATGGCTACACCTTC,CASSLVGEGYGYTF
TRBV2,TRBJ1-1,once,-,TGTGCCAGCAGATGGCAGGGTAGCCCAGACACTGAAGCTTTCTTT,CASRWQGSPDTEAFF
TRBV29-1,TRBJ2-7,few,-,TGCAGCGTTGACATACCGGGACAATCCTACGAGCAGTACTTC,CSVDIPGQSYEQYF
TRBV6-1,TRBJ2-3,-,-,TGTGCCAGCAGAGACCCCTCAGTAGATACGCAGTATTTT,CASRDPSVDTQYF
TRBV5-4,TRBJ1-2,-,TRBD1,TGTGCCAGCAGCACTACGACAGGGGAGGGTAACTATGGCTACACCTTC,CASSTTTGEGNYGYTF
TRBV5-1,TRBJ1-5,-,TRBD1,TGCGCCAGCAGCCTTATCCCAACAGGGGGCCAGAGCAATCAGCCCCAGCATTTT,CASSLIPTGGQSNQPQHF
TRBV18,TRBJ2-7,-,-,TGTGCCAGCTCCCTTCAAGGCGACTACGAGCAGTACTTC,CASSLQGDYEQYF
TRBV5-1,TRBJ2-7,-,TRBD2,TGCGCCAGCAGCTTCGGGCTAGCGGGGGCCTACGAGCAGTACTTC,CASSFGLAGAYEQYF
TRBV9,TRBJ2-5,-,-,TGTGCCAGCAGCGGGGGCCCGGGGGAAGAGACCCAGTACTTC,CASSGGPGEETQYF
TRBV5-6,TRBJ2-5,-,-,TGTGCCAGCACCTTAAGGGGCCCCTCCAAGGAGACCCAGTACTTC,CASTLRGPSKETQYF
TRBV7-3,TRBJ2-7,-,-,TGTGCCAGCAGCTTAAGCGGACAGTACGAGCAGTACTTC,CASSLSGQYEQYF
TRBV7-2,TRBJ2-1,-,-,TGTGCCAGCAGCTTAGCCACCTTCAATGAGCAGTTCTTC,CASSLATFNEQFF
TRBV19,TRBJ2-3,-,TRBD1,TGTGCCAGTAGCATGCAACTCGGGACAGGAATCTTACCAGATACGCAGTATTTT,CASSMQLGTGILPDTQYF
TRBV30,TRBJ2-6,-,-,TGTGCCTGGAGTCGTGGTCCTGGGGCCAACGTCCTGACTTTC,CAWSRGPGANVLTF
TRBV24-1,TRBJ2-2,-,-,TGTGCCACCAGTAAACCTGACGGTTCCGGGAACACCGGGGAGCTGTTTTTT,CATSKPDGSGNTGELFF
TRBV6-5,TRBJ2-7,-,TRBD2,TGTGCCAGCAGTTACTCCGGGACTAGCGACTACGAGCAGTACTTC,CASSYSGTSDYEQYF
TRBV27,TRBJ1-2,-,TRBD1,TGTGCCAGCAGAAGCCGACAGGGATATGGCTACACCTTC,CASRSRQGYGYTF
TRBV5-1,TRBJ2-6,-,TRBD2,TGCGCCAGCAGCTGGACTAGCGGGGCTGGGGCCAACGTCCTGACTTTC,CASSWTSGAGANVLTF
TRBV2,TRBJ2-1,-,TRBD2,TGTGCCAGCAATCCCGTAGCGGGCAATGAGCAGTTCTTC,CASNPVAGNEQFF
TRBV5-1,TRBJ2-1,-,-,TGCGCCAGCAGCTTGGGTGCGATAGGGGACAATGAGCAGTTCTTC,CASSLGAIGDNEQFF
TRBV13,TRBJ2-1,-,TRBD1,TGTGCCAGCAGCTTCTCGCCGGGACAGATAAACAATGAGCAGTTCTTC,CASSFSPGQINNEQFF
TRBV27,TRBJ1-5,-,-,TGTGCCAGCAGTTTCTCGACGTGGGCCCAGCATTTT,CASSFSTWAQHF
TRBV12-3/TRBV12-4,TRBJ1-2,-,-,TGTGCCAGCAGCAGGGCCCGCTACACCTTC,CASSRARYTF
TRBV20-1,TRBJ1-1,-,-,TGCAGTGCTAGCCGTGGGGCTGAAGCTTTCTTT,CSASRGAEAFF
TRBV6-6,TRBJ2-7,-,TRBD1,TGTGCCAGCAGCCGACAGGGAACCTACGAGCAGTACTTC,CASSRQGTYEQYF
TRBV13,TRBJ1-2,-,-,TGTGCCAGCAGCTTATACCCAGGAGGCTACACCTTC,CASSLYPGGYTF
TRBV10-3,TRBJ2-1,-,-,TGTGCCATCAGTGAGTCGAGTAGCAGAAACAATGAGCAGTTCTTC,CAISESSSRNNEQFF
TRBV5-4,TRBJ2-6,few,-,TGTGCCAGCAGCCGCTCTGGGGCCAACGTCCTGACTTTC,CASSRSGANVLTF
TRBV2,TRBJ2-1,-,-,TGTGCCAGCACCCGTGGGGGTTTGGATGAGCAGTTCTTC,CASTRGGLDEQFF
TRBV12-3/TRBV12-4,TRBJ2-7,-,TRBD1,TGTGCCAGCAGTTTAGGGACAGGGGAGTACGAGCAGTACTTC,CASSLGTGEYEQYF
TRBV5-1,TRBJ2-7,-,-,TGCGCCAGCAGCGTGGACTCCGAGCACGAGCAGTACTTC,CASSVDSEHEQYF
TRBV6-6,TRBJ1-2,-,-,TGTGCCACATTGCTGGGGGTCTATGGCTACACCTTC,CATLLGVYGYTF
TRBV6-6,TRBJ2-1,-,-,TGTGCCAGCAGTCCCGGACGGCCGAGCTCCTACAATGAGCAGTTCTTC,CASSPGRPSSYNEQFF
TRBV4-2,TRBJ2-5,-,-,TGTGCCAGCAGCCCGGGACGGAGCGGAGAGACCCAGTACTTC,CASSPGRSGETQYF
TRBV6-2/TRBV6-3,TRBJ2-2,-,TRBD1,TGTGCCAGCAGTTACACAGGGGGTTACACCGGGGAGCTGTTTTTT,CASSYTGGYTGELFF
TRBV29-1,TRBJ1-1,-,-,TGCAGCGTTCTCTCCGGCCCCCGGACAGCCTTGAACACTGAAGCTTTCTTT,CSVLSGPRTALNTEAFF
TRBV20-1,TRBJ2-7,-,TRBD2,TGCAGTGCCAGACAAGCGGGAGCCTACGAGCAGTACTTC,CSARQAGAYEQYF
TRBV30,TRBJ1-4,-,TRBD1,TGTGCTGTGCAGGGGGGAACTAATGAAAAACTGTTTTTT,CAVQGGTNEKLFF
TRBV7-2,TRBJ2-4,-,TRBD2,TGTGCCAGCAGCTTAAATTTCCTAGCGGGAGCCAAAAACATTCAGTACTTC,CASSLNFLAGAKNIQYF
TRBV3-1,TRBJ2-2,once,-,TGTGCCACCGCCCCGAGCATGGGGACCTCGATTACCGGGGAGCTGTTTTTT,CATAPSMGTSITGELFF
TRBV10-3,TRBJ2-5,-,TRBD2,TGTGCCATCAGTGAACCGGTAGGGCTAGCGGACTACCAAGAGACCCAGTACTTC,CAISEPVGLADYQETQYF
TRBV2,TRBJ2-7,-,-,TGTGCCAGCAGTGCAAGGGTCCACCTTCCCTACGAGCAGTACTTC,CASSARVHLPYEQYF
TRBV19,TRBJ2-2,-,-,TGTGCCAGTAGGCAGGGCGCAAGGCTTAACACCGGGGAGCTGTTTTTT,CASRQGARLNTGELFF